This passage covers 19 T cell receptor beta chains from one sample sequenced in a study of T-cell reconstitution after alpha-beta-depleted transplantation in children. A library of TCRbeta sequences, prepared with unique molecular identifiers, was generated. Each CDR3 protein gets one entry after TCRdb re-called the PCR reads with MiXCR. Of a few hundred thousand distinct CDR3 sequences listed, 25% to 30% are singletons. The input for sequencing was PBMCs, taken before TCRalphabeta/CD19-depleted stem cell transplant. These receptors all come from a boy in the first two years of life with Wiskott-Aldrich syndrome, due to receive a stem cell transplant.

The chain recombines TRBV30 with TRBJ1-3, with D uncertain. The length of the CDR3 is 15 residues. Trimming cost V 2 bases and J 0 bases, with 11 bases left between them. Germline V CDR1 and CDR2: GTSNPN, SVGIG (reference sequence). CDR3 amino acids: CAWSTTGSSGNTIYF. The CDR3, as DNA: TGTGCCTGGAGTACCACGGGGAGCTCTGGAAACACCATATATTTT.

CDR3 sequence reads: CASSGQDSNIQYF. CDR3 bases: TGTGCCAGCAGTGGTCAGGATTCTAACATTCAGTACTTC. V is TRBV2 and J is TRBJ2-4, with D hard to call. This CDR3 has 13 residues. Trimming took 4 bases from V and 7 from J, leaving 11 bases between them. Germline CDR1 SNHLY, CDR2 FYNNEI.

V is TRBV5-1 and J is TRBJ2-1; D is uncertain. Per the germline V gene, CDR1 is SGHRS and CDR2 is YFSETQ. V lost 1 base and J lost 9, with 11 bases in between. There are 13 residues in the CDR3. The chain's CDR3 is CASSLLGRGEQFF. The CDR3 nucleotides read TGCGCCAGCAGCTTGTTGGGTCGTGGTGAGCAGTTCTTC.

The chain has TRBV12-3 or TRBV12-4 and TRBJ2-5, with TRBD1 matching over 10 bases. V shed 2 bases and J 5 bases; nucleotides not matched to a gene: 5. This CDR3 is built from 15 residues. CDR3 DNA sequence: TGTGCCAGCAGTTTAAGGGACAGGGGATTCGAGACCCAGTACTTC. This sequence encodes CASSLRDRGFETQYF.

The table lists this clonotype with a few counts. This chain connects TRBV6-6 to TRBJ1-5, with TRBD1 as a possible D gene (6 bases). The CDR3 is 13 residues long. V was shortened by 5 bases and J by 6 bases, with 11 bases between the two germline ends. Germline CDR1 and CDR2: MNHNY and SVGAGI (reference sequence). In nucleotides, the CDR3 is TGTGCCAGCAGTCGCCCAGGGGCTCAGCCCCAGCATTTT. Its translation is CASSRPGAQPQHF.

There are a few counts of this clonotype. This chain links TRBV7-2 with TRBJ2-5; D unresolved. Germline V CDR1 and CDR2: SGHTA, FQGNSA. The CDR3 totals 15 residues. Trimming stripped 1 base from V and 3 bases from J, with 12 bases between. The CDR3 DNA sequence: TGTGCCAGCAGCTTAGATCGGCTAGAGGAAGAGACCCAGTACTTC. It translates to CASSLDRLEEETQYF.

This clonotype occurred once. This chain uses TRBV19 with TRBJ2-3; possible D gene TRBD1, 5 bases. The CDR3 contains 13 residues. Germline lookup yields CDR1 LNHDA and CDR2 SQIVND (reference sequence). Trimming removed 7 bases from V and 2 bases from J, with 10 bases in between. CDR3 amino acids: CASINRNTDTQYF. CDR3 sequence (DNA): TGTGCCAGTATCAACAGGAACACAGATACGCAGTATTTT.

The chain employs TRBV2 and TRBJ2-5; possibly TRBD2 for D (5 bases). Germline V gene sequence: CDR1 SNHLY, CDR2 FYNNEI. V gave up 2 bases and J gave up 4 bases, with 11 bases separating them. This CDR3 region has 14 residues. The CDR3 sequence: CASSEPSLRETQYF. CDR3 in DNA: TGTGCCAGCAGTGAACCTAGCTTGAGAGAGACCCAGTACTTC.

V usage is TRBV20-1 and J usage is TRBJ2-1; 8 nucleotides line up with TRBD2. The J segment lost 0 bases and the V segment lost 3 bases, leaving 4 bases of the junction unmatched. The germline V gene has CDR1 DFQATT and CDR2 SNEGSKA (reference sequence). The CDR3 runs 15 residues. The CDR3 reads CSASPTSGSYNEQFF. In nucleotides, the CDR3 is TGCAGTGCTAGTCCTACTAGCGGCTCCTACAATGAGCAGTTCTTC.

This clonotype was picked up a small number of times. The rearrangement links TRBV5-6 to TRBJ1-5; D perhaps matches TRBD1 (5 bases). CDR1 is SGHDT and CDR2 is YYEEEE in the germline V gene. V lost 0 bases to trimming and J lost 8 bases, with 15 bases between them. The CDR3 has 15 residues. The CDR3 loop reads CASSLGRQGDEPQHF. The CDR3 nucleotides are TGTGCCAGCAGCTTGGGTCGGCAGGGTGATGAGCCCCAGCATTTT.

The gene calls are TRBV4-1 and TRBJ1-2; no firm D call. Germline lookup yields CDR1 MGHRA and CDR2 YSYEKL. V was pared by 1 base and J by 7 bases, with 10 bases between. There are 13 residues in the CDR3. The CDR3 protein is CASSQGYSGGYTF. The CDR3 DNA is TGCGCCAGCAGCCAAGGCTACAGCGGTGGCTACACCTTC.

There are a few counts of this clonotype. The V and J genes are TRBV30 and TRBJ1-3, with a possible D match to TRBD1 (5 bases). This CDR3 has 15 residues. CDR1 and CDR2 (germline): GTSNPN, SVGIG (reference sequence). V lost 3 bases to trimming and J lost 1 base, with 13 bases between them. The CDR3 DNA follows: TGTGCCTGGAGGAACTTCAGGGTGTCTGGAAACACCATATATTTT. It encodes CAWRNFRVSGNTIYF. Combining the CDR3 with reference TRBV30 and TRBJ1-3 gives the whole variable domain SQTIHQWPATLVQPVGSPLSLECTVEGTSNPNLYWYRQAAGRGLQLLFYSVGIGQISSEVPQNLSASRPQDRQFILSSKKLLLSDSGFYLCAWRNFRVSGNTIYFGEGSWLTVV.

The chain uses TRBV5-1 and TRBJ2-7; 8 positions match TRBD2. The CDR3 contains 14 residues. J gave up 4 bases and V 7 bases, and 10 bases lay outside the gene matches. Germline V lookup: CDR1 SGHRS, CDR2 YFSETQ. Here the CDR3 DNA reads TGCGCCAGCGGTAAGAGCGGGAGTCGATACGAGCAGTACTTC. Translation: CASGKSGSRYEQYF.

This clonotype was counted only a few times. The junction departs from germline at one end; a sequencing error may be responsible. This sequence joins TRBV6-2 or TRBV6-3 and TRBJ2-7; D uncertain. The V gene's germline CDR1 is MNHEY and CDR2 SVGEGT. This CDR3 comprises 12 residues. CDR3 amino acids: CASSYPSHEQYF. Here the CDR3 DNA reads TGTGCCAGCAGTTACCCCTCCCACGAGCAGTACTTC.

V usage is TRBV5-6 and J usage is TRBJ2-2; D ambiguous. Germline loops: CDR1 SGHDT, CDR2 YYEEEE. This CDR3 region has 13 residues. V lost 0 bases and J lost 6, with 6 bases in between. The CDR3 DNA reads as TGTGCCAGCAGCTTGGCAAAGGCCGGGGAGCTGTTTTTT. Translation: CASSLAKAGELFF.

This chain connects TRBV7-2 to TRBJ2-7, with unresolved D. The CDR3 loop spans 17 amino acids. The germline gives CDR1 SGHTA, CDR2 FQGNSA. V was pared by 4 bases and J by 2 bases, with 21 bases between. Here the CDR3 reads CASSWLGFGYRPYEQYF. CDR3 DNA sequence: TGTGCCAGCAGCTGGTTGGGGTTCGGATACCGACCCTACGAGCAGTACTTC.

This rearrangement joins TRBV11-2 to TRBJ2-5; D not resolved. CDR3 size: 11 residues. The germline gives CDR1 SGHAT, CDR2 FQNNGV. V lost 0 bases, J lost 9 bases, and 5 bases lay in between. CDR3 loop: CASSLDVAQYF. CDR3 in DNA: TGTGCCAGCAGCTTAGATGTGGCCCAGTACTTC. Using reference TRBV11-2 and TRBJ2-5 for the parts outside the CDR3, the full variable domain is EAGVAQSPRYKIIEKRQSVAFWCNPISGHATLYWYQQILGQGPKLLIQFQNNGVVDDSQLPKDRFSAERLKGVDSTLKIQPAKLEDSAVYLCASSLDVAQYFGPGTRLLVL.

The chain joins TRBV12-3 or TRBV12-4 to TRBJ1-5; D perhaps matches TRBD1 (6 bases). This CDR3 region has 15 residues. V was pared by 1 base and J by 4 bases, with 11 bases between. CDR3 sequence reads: CASSLVQGRNQPQHF. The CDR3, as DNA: TGTGCCAGCAGTTTAGTCCAGGGGAGGAATCAGCCCCAGCATTTT.

In DNA, the CDR3 is TGTGCCAGCAGCCCAAGCAGGGGGGCTAAGTCAGATACGCAGTATTTT. It encodes CASSPSRGAKSDTQYF. This chain uses TRBV7-2 with TRBJ2-3; weak D call: TRBD1 (7 bases). Germline CDR1 and CDR2: SGHTA and FQGNSA. CDR3 length: 16 residues. V dropped 5 bases and J dropped 4 bases, with 19 bases sitting between them.